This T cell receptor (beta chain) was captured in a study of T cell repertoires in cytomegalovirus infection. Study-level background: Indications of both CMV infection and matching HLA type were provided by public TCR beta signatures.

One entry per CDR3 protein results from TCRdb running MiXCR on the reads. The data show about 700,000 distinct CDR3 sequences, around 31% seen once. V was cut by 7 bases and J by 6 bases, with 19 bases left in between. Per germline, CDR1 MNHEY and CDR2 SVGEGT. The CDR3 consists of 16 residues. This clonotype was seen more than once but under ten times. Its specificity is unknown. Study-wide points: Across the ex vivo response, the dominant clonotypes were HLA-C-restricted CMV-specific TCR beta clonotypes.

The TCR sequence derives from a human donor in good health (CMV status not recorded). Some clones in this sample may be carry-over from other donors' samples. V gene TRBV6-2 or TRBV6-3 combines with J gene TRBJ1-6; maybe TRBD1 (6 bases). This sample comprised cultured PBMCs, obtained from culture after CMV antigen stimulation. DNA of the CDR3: TGTGCCAGCAACCACGGGGGCGCCTCGACTAATTCACCCCTCCACTTT. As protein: CASNHGGASTNSPLHF.